These 19 T cell receptor beta chains came from one sample sequenced in a study of T-cell reconstitution after alpha-beta-depleted transplantation in children. Preparation of the TCRbeta library was carried out with unique molecular identifiers. TCRdb re-analysed the PCR reads in MiXCR, keeping a single row per CDR3 protein. This table holds 600,000 to 800,000 distinct CDR3 sequences, less than 15% found once. The material sequenced was PBMCs, taken before TCRalphabeta/CD19-depleted stem cell transplant. The receptors come from a girl under 10 years old with congenital amegakaryocytic thrombocytopenia, due to receive a stem cell transplant.

The chain combines TRBV11-1 with TRBJ2-3; TRBD2 matches at 7 bases. Germline CDR1 SGHAT, CDR2 FQDESV (reference sequence). CDR3 length equals 19 residues. With 8 bases clipped from V and 3 bases from J, the junction kept 23 bases outside the gene matches. As DNA, the CDR3 is TGTGCCAGCCATGGACCGGGACGCCTCTCGACTAGCCCGACAGATACGCAGTATTTT. Translation: CASHGPGRLSTSPTDTQYF.

This clonotype appeared many times. The V and J genes are TRBV5-1 and TRBJ2-3; 11 positions match TRBD2. This CDR3 has 15 amino acids. The V and J ends lost 7 bases and 5 bases, in that order; junction bases with no gene match: 9. Germline assignment: CDR1 SGHRS and CDR2 YFSETQ. The CDR3 sequence is CASSRLAGLLDTQYF. The CDR3, as DNA: TGCGCCAGCTCCCGACTAGCGGGGTTGTTAGATACGCAGTATTTT.

This clonotype has just a few counts. CDR3 region: CASSRADSTNEKLFF. CDR3 in DNA: TGCGCCAGCAGCCGCGCGGATTCAACTAATGAAAAACTGTTTTTT. J is TRBJ1-4 and V is TRBV5-1; D is uncertain. From germline, CDR1 is SGHRS and CDR2 YFSETQ. V dropped 4 bases and J dropped 0 bases, with 10 bases sitting between them. The CDR3 has 15 amino acids. The variable domain in full, completed from reference TRBV5-1 and TRBJ1-4, reads KAGVTQTPRYLIKTRGQQVTLSCSPISGHRSVSWYQQTPGQGLQFLFEYFSETQRNKGNFPGRFSGRQFSNSRSEMNVSTLELGDSALYLCASSRADSTNEKLFFGSGTQLSVL.

The sample holds many counts of this clonotype. The chain has TRBV2 and TRBJ2-7, with 9 bases fitting TRBD1. Germline CDR1 is SNHLY and CDR2 is FYNNEI. V lost 10 bases, J lost 4 bases, and 5 bases stayed unmatched. This CDR3 has 12 amino acids. The CDR3 reads CATTGGRYEQYF. CDR3 bases: TGTGCCACCACAGGGGGCAGGTACGAGCAGTACTTC.

CDR3 sequence: CSARTVSNYGYTF. The CDR3 nucleotides read TGCAGTGCAAGGACAGTCTCTAACTATGGCTACACCTTC. The chain is built from TRBV20-1 and TRBJ1-2; TRBD1 is a possible D gene (6 bases). V gave up 6 bases and J gave up 0 bases, with 11 bases separating them. The CDR3 covers 13 residues. Germline CDR1 DFQATT, CDR2 SNEGSKA (reference sequence).

With regard to this clonotype: At one boundary the junction diverges from the germline segment, which might be a read error. The chain is built from TRBV4-1 and TRBJ2-1, with TRBD1 identical over 12 bases. Germline lookup yields CDR1 MGHRA and CDR2 YSYEKL. The CDR3 extends over 16 amino acids. The CDR3 DNA follows: TGCGCCAGCAGCCAAACGGGACAGGGGGCCTATAATGAGCCGTTCTTC. It is translated as CASSQTGQGAYNEPFF.

This clonotype was observed a few times. The V and J genes are TRBV7-3 and TRBJ2-1, with a weak D call TRBD2 (6 bases). The V gene's germline CDR1 is SGHTA and CDR2 FQGTGA. The germline V and J ends were trimmed by 5 bases and 2 bases, with 16 bases remaining between them. The CDR3 is made up of 16 amino acids. The CDR3 nucleotides are TGTGCCAGCAGCCCCCTTAGCGGATGGCCCTACAATGAGCAGTTCTTC. It codes for CASSPLSGWPYNEQFF. Full variable domain (remainder filled in from reference TRBV7-3 and TRBJ2-1): GAGVSQTPSNKVTEKGKYVELRCDPISGHTALYWYRQSLGQGPEFLIYFQGTGAADDSGLPNDRFFAVRPEGSVSTLKIQRTERGDSAVYLCASSPLSGWPYNEQFFGPGTRLTVL.

This clonotype was found many times. The genes are TRBV7-6 and TRBJ1-4, with D unresolved. There are 16 residues in the CDR3. From germline, CDR1 is SGHVS and CDR2 FNYEAQ. The ends were cut back, 1 base at V and 0 bases at J, with 9 bases in the middle. The CDR3 region has the DNA TGTGCCAGCAGCTTAGGTTGGAGGGCAACTAATGAAAAACTGTTTTTT. Translating it yields CASSLGWRATNEKLFF. Based on the CDR3 plus reference TRBV7-6 and TRBJ1-4, the full variable domain is GAGVSQSPRYKVTKRGQDVALRCDPISGHVSLYWYRQALGQGPEFLTYFNYEAQQDKSGLPNDRFSAERPEGSISTLTIQRTEQRDSAMYRCASSLGWRATNEKLFFGSGTQLSVL.

On this clonotype: One base away lies a much larger clone, so this may be a sequencing read error. V is TRBV5-1 and J is TRBJ1-2; D is uncertain. Deletions cut 1 base from V and 4 bases from J, with 14 bases between. CDR1 and CDR2 from the germline V gene are SGHRS and YFSETQ. The CDR3 loop spans 15 amino acids. The DNA for the CDR3 is TGCGCCAGCAGCTTGCTCACCGAATGGGGCTATGGCTACACCTTC. As protein: CASSLLTEWGYGYTF. Drawing the rest from reference TRBV5-1 and TRBJ1-2, the complete variable domain is KAGVTQTPRYLIKTRGQQVTLSCSPISGHRSVSWYQQTPGQGLQFLFEYFSETQRNKGNFPGRFSGRQFSNSRSEMNVSTLELGDSALYLCASSLLTEWGYGYTFGSGTRLTVV.

Only a few counts were recorded for this clonotype. The chain uses TRBV6-2 or TRBV6-3 and TRBJ2-7; 10 positions agree with TRBD1. This CDR3 region has 15 residues. The germline V gene has CDR1 MNHEY and CDR2 SVGEGT. V lost 5 bases, J lost 5 bases, and 9 bases stayed unmatched. The CDR3 loop reads CASSRPGTGVNEQYF. CDR3 DNA: TGTGCCAGCAGTAGACCCGGGACAGGGGTGAACGAGCAGTACTTC.

The table lists this clonotype with many counts. The chain is built from TRBV4-1 and TRBJ1-3, with TRBD1 as a possible D gene (5 bases). Per germline, CDR1 MGHRA and CDR2 YSYEKL. This CDR3 comprises 16 residues. The V and J ends lost 6 bases and 0 bases respectively, with 15 bases between them. CDR3 sequence (DNA): TGCGCCAGCAGTCCAGGGTCGACCAACTCTGGAAACACCATATATTTT. Translating it yields CASSPGSTNSGNTIYF.

This clonotype was counted ten times or more. The chain recombines TRBV7-9 with TRBJ2-7, with a possible D match to TRBD1 (6 bases). The germline CDR1 and CDR2 sequences are SEHNR and FQNEAQ (reference sequence). The V end lost 5 bases, the J end lost 2 bases, and 19 bases lay between the germline ends. The CDR3 spans 16 residues. CDR3 coding DNA: TGTGCCAGCAGCCCGCTCCCGTCCGGACAGACCTACGAGCAGTACTTC. Translated: CASSPLPSGQTYEQYF.

This clonotype was counted a few times. Possible read error: a much larger clone is one base away. The chain combines TRBV5-1 with TRBJ2-1; 13 positions agree with TRBD2. The germline gives CDR1 SGHRS, CDR2 YFSETQ. After removal of 2 bases from V and 8 bases from J, the junction contained 4 bases not matched to a gene. The CDR3 contains 15 residues. DNA for the CDR3: TGCGCCAGCAGCTTTTGGACTAGCGGGAGTTATGAGCAGTTCTTC. It yields the protein CASSFWTSGSYEQFF.

Many counts were recorded for this clonotype. The chain links TRBV20-1 to TRBJ2-7, with D possibly being TRBD1 (5 bases). V was cut by 3 bases and J by 5 bases, with 23 bases left in between. CDR3 size: 16 residues. Germline CDR1 is DFQATT and CDR2 is SNEGSKA (reference sequence). CDR3 region: CSARIRWGFRYDEQYF. CDR3 nucleotide sequence: TGCAGTGCTAGGATCCGGTGGGGCTTTCGGTACGACGAGCAGTACTTC.

This clonotype came up many times. The chain couples TRBV4-2 to TRBJ2-5; no clear D. Germline CDR1 reads LGHNA; CDR2 reads YNFKEQ. The CDR3 spans 12 residues. V lost 2 bases and J lost 7, with 8 bases in between. The CDR3 coding sequence is TGTGCCAGCAGCCAAAACGGCGGGACCCAGTACTTC. It is translated as CASSQNGGTQYF.

In this sample, this clonotype turned up many times. V is TRBV20-1 and J is TRBJ2-1, with 9 nucleotides matching TRBD1. V lost 3 bases and J lost 1; bases outside the gene matches: 4. CDR3 size: 15 residues. From germline, CDR1 is DFQATT and CDR2 SNEGSKA (reference sequence). CDR3 in DNA: TGCAGTGCTAGTCCGGGACAGGGTTCCTACAATGAGCAGTTCTTC. This codes for CSASPGQGSYNEQFF.

This clonotype was detected many times. This chain connects TRBV3-1 to TRBJ1-1; D unresolved. Germline V CDR1 and CDR2: LGHDT, YNNKEL (reference sequence). The CDR3 spans 14 residues. V lost 5 bases to trimming and J lost 1 base, with 11 bases between them. For the CDR3, the DNA is TGTGCCAGCAGCTTTCGGACTGAGAACACTGAAGCTTTCTTT. This encodes CASSFRTENTEAFF.

The V gene is TRBV4-2, the J gene TRBJ2-1; 8 positions agree with TRBD2. With V trimmed by 5 bases and J by 6 bases, 6 bases remained unmatched. Germline assignment: CDR1 LGHNA and CDR2 YNFKEQ. There are 14 residues in the CDR3. CDR3 bases: TGTGCCAGCAGCATAGGACTAGCCGCCAATGAGCAGTTCTTC. It translates to CASSIGLAANEQFF.

This clonotype was observed at least ten times. The chain recombines TRBV11-2 with TRBJ2-2; the D gene is possibly TRBD2 (5 bases). The CDR3 is made up of 14 amino acids. Trimming stripped 1 base from V and 7 bases from J, with 10 bases between. Germline V gene sequence: CDR1 SGHAT, CDR2 FQNNGV. CDR3 loop: CASSLASRGGELFF. The CDR3 nucleotides read TGTGCCAGCAGCTTAGCTTCCCGGGGCGGGGAGCTGTTTTTT.